The T cell receptor beta chain described here comes from a study of response to subunit inactivated influenza vaccine. TCRdb recomputed calls from the RT-PCR reads with MiXCR, one row per CDR3 protein. The sample lists around 570,000 distinct CDR3 sequences, over 9% occurring once. Only a few counts were recorded for this clonotype. CDR3 size: 14 residues. With 4 bases clipped from V and 0 bases from J, the junction kept 3 bases outside the gene matches. Germline V gives CDR1 SGDLS, CDR2 YYNGEE. The same data also went into a second study, on T cells expressing NK-cell markers. As that report states: A 5'RACE template switching approach incorporating UMIs was used to make TCR beta cDNA. HCMV seropositivity marked seven of the eight sequenced donors; one was seronegative. The study left the HCMV specificity of expanded NKG2C+ T cell clones unresolved.

This TCR derives from a man aged 45-65 years who received an inactivated influenza vaccine. This sample comprised PBMCs from blood, obtained on the day of vaccination. The chain is built from TRBV9 and TRBJ1-1; the match to TRBD1 covers 7 bases. CDR3 sequence reads: CASSSDRLNTEAFF. Written as DNA, the CDR3 is TGTGCCAGCAGCTCGGACAGGCTGAACACTGAAGCTTTCTTT.